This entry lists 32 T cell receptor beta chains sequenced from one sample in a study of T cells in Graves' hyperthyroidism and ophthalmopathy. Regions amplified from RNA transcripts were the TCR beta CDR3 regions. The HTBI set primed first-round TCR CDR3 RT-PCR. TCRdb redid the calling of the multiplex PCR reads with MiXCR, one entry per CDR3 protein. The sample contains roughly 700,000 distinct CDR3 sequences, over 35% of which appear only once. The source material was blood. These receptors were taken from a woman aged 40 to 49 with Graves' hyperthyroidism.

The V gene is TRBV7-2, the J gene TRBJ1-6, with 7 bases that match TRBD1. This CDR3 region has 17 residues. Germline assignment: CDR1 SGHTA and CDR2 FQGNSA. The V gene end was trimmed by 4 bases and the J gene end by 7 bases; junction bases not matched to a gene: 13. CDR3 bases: TGTGCCAGCAGCTCACCTACCGGGACAGTGGTAAATTCACCCCTCCACTTT. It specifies CASSSPTGTVVNSPLHF. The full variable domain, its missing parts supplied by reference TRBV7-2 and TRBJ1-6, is GAGVSQSPSNKVTEKGKDVELRCDPISGHTALYWYRQSLGQGLEFLIYFQGNSAPDKSGLPSDRFSAERTGGSVSTLTIQRTQQEDSAVYLCASSSPTGTVVNSPLHFGNGTRLTVT.

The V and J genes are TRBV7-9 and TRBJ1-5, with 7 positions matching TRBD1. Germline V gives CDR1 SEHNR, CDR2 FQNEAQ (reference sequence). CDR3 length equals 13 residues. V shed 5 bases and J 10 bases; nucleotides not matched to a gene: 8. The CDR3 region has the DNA TGTGCCAGCAGCGCACAGGGGAGGAGTCCCCAGCATTTT. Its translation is CASSAQGRSPQHF.

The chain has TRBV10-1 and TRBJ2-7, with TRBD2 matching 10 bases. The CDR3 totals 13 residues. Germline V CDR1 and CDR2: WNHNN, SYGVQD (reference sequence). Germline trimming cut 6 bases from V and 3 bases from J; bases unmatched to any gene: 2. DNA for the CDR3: TGCGCCAGCAGACCTAGCGGGAGCTACGAGCAGTACTTC. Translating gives CASRPSGSYEQYF.

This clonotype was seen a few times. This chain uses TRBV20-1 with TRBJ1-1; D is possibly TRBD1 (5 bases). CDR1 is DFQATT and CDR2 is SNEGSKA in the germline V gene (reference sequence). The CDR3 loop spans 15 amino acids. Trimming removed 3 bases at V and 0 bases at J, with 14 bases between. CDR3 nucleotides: TGCAGTGCTAGTGGAGGCGGGGCAGTGAACACTGAAGCTTTCTTT. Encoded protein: CSASGGGAVNTEAFF.

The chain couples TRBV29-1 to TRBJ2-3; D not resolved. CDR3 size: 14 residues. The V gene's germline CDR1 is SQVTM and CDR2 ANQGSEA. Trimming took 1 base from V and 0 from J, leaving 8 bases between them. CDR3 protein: CSVEGRDSTDTQYF. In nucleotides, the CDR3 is TGCAGCGTTGAAGGTCGAGACAGCACAGATACGCAGTATTTT.

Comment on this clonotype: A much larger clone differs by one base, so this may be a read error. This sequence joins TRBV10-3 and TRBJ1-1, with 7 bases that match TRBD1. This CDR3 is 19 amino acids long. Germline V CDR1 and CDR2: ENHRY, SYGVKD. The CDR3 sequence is CAVSESTGKPSSGRTEAFF. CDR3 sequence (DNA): TGTGCCGTCAGTGAGTCGACAGGGAAACCCTCCTCGGGTAGGACTGAAGCTTTCTTT.

CDR3 DNA sequence: TGTGCCAGCAGCTTACCGCGACAGGGGCCGGGGGGAAACACCATATATTTT. Translation: CASSLPRQGPGGNTIYF. The J gene is TRBJ1-3, the V gene TRBV7-9; 8 bases line up with TRBD1. The ends lost 2 bases at V and 4 bases at J; junction bases unmatched: 10. CDR1 is SEHNR, CDR2 FQNEAQ, per germline (reference sequence). This CDR3 has 17 residues.

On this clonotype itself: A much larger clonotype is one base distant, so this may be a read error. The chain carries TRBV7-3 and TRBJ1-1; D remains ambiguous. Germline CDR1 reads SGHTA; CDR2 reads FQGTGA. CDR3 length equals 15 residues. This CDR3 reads CANSLVTRSGTEAFF. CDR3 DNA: TGTGCCAACAGCTTAGTGACGAGGAGTGGCACTGAAGCTTTCTTT.

CDR3 coding DNA: TGTGCCAGCAGCTCAACGATCGTTAATTCACCCCTCCACTTT. Residues: CASSSTIVNSPLHF. The rearrangement uses TRBV7-8 and TRBJ1-6; unclear D gene. Trimming stripped 4 bases from V and 6 bases from J, with 10 bases between. Looked up from germline, CDR1 is SGHVS and CDR2 is FQNEAQ. The CDR3 length is 14 residues.

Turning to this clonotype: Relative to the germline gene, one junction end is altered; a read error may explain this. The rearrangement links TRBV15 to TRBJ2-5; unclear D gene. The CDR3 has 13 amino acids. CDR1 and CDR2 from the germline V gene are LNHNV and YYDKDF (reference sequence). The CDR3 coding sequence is TGTGCCACCAGCAGAGATAACACAGAGCCCCAGTACTTC. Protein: CATSRDNTEPQYF.

This chain's CDR3 is CAIGTSGTYTEAFF. The CDR3 DNA follows: TGTGCCATCGGGACCTCCGGGACGTACACTGAAGCTTTCTTT. The chain has TRBV10-3 and TRBJ1-1, with D possibly being TRBD1 (5 bases). Trimming left V 8 bases short and J 3 bases short, with 16 bases between. Germline lookup yields CDR1 ENHRY and CDR2 SYGVKD. CDR3 length: 14 amino acids.

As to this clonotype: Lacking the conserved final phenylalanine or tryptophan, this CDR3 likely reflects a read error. This CDR3 is CASSFGQGAYYNSPLHL. The CDR3 DNA is TGTGCCAGTAGTTTCGGACAGGGGGCCTACTATAATTCACCCCTCCACCTT. V gene TRBV19 combines with J gene TRBJ1-6, with 11 bases matching TRBD1. CDR3 length: 17 residues. CDR1 is LNHDA and CDR2 is SQIVND in the germline V gene (reference sequence). Germline trimming cut 5 bases from V and 3 bases from J; bases unmatched to any gene: 6.

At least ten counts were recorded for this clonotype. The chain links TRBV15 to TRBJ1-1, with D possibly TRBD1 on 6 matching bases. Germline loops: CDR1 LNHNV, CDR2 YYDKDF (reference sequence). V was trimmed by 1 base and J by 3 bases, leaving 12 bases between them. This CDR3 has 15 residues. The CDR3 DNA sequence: TGTGCCACCAGCAGAGGTAGGGGGGAGGACACTGAAGCTTTCTTT. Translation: CATSRGRGEDTEAFF.

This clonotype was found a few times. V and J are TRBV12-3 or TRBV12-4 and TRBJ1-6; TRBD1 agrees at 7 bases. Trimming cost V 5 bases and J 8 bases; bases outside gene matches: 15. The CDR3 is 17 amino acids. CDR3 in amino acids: CASSPDVDRAFYSPLHF. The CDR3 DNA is TGTGCCAGCAGTCCCGACGTAGACAGGGCTTTTTATTCACCCCTCCACTTT.

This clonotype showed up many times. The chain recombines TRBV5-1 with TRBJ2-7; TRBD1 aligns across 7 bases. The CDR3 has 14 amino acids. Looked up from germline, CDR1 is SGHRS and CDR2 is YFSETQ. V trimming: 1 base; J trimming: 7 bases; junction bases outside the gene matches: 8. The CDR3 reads CASSLQGVLSEQYF. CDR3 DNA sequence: TGCGCCAGCAGCTTGCAGGGGGTCCTATCTGAGCAGTACTTC.

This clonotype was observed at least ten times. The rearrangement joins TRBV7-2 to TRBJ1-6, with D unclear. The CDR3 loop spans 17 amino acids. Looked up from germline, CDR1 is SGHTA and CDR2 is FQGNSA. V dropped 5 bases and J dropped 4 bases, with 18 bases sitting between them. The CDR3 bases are TGTGCCAGCAGCGAGAACAGCGGCCGCCTTTATAATTCACCCCTCCACTTT. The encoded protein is CASSENSGRLYNSPLHF.

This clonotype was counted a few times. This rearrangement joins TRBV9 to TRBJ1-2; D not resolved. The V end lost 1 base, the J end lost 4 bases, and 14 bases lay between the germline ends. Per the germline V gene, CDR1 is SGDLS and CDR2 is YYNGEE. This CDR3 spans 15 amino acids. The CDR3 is CASSVSRTEIYGYTF. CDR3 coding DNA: TGTGCCAGCAGCGTATCCCGGACGGAGATCTATGGCTACACCTTC.

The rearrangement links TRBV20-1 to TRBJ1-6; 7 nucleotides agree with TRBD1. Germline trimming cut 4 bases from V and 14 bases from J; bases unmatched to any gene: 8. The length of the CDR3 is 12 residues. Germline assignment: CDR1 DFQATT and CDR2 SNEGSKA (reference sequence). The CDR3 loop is CSANRQGDTLHF. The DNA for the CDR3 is TGCAGTGCTAATAGACAGGGTGACACCCTCCACTTT.

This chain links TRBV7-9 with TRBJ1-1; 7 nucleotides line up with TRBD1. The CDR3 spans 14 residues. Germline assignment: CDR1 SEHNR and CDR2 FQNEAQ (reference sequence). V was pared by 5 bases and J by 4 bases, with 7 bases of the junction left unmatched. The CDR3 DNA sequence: TGTGCCAGCAGCCCATCACAGGGGAGCACTGAAGCTTTCTTT. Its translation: CASSPSQGSTEAFF.

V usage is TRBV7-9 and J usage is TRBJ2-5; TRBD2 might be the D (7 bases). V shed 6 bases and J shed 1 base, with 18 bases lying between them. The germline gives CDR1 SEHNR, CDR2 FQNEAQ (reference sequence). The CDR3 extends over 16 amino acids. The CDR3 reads CASSYEGGGGQETQYF. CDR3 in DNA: TGTGCCAGCAGTTACGAAGGGGGAGGGGGCCAAGAGACCCAGTACTTC.

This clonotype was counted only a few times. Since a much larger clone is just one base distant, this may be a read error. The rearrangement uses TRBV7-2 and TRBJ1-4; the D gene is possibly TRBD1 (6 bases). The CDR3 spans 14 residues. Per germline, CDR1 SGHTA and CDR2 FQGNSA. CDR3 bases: TGTGCCGGCAGCCCAAAGTTACAGGGCTCCAAACTGTTTTTT. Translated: CAGSPKLQGSKLFF.

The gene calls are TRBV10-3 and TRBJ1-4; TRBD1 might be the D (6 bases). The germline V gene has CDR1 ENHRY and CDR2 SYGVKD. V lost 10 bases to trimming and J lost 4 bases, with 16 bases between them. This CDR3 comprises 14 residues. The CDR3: CASSLDRFNEKLFF. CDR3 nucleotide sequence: TGTGCCAGCAGCCTCGACAGGTTTAATGAAAAACTGTTTTTT.

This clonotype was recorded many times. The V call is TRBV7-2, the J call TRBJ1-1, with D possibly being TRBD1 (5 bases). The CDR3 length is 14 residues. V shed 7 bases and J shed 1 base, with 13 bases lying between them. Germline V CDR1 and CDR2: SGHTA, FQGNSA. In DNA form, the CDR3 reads TGTGCCAGCATCAAGGGGCACCAGAACACTGAAGCTTTCTTT. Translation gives CASIKGHQNTEAFF. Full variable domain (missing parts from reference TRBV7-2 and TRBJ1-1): GAGVSQSPSNKVTEKGKDVELRCDPISGHTALYWYRQSLGQGLEFLIYFQGNSAPDKSGLPSDRFSAERTGGSVSTLTIQRTQQEDSAVYLCASIKGHQNTEAFFGQGTRLTVV.

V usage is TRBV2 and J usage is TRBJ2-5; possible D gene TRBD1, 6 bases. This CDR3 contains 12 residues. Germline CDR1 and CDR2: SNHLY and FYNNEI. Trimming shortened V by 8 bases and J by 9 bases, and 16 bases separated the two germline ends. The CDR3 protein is CASGRGFQPQYF. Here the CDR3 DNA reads TGTGCCAGCGGAAGGGGGTTTCAGCCCCAGTACTTC.

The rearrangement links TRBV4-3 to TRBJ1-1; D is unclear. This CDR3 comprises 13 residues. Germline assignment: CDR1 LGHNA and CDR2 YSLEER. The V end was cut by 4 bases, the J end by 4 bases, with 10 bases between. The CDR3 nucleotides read TGCGCCAGCAGCCGGATGGGAGGCACTGAAGCTTTCTTT. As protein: CASSRMGGTEAFF.

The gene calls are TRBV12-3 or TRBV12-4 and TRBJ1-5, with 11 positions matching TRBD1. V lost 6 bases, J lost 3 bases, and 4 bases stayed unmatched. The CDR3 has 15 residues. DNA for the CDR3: TGTGCCAGCAGAATAGGACAGGGGGCCAATCAGCCCCAGCATTTT. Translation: CASRIGQGANQPQHF.

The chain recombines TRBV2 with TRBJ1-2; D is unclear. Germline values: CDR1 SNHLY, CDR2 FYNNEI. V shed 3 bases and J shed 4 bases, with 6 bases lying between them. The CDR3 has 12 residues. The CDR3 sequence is CASSEKFYGYTF. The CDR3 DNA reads TGTGCCAGCAGTGAGAAATTCTATGGCTACACCTTC.

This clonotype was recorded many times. The DNA for the CDR3 is TGCAGCGTTGTAACCGGGACAGTCTACGAGCAGTACTTC. This gives the protein CSVVTGTVYEQYF. The chain is built from TRBV29-1 and TRBJ2-7, with 7 bases identical to TRBD1. The V gene's germline CDR1 is SQVTM and CDR2 ANQGSEA. Trimming at V came to 4 bases and at J to 3 bases, leaving 6 bases not matched to a gene. The CDR3 has 13 amino acids.

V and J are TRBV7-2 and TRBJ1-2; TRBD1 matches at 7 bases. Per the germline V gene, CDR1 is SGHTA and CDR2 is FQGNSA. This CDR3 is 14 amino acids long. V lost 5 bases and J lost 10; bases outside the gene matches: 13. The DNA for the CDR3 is TGTGCCAGCAGCCCGGGGACAGTGAAGCAACTCTACACCTTC. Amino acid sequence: CASSPGTVKQLYTF.

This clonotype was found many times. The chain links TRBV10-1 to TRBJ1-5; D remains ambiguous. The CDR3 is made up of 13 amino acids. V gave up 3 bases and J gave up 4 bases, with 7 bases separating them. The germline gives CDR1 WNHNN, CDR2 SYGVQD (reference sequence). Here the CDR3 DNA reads TGCGCCAGCAGTGATACGGTTAATCAGCCCCAGCATTTT. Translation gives CASSDTVNQPQHF.

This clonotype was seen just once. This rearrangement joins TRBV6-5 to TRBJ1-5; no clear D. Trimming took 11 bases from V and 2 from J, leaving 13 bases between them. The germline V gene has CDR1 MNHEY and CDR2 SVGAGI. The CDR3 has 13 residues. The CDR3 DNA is TGTGCCGGCGGTACTCCGGGCAATCAGCCCCAGCATTTT. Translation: CAGGTPGNQPQHF.

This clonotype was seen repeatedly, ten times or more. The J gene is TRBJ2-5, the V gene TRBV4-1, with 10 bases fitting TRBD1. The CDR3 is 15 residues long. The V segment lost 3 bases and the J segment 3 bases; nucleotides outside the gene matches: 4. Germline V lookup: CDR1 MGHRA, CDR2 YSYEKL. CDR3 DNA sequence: TGCGCCAGCAGCCAGTTCGGGACAGGGGAAGAGACCCAGTACTTC. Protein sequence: CASSQFGTGEETQYF.